This T cell receptor (beta chain) was profiled in a study of cytomegalovirus exposure and HLA in healthy donors. The CDR3 is 15 amino acids. Deletions cut 4 bases from V and 7 bases from J, with 14 bases between. CDR1 is LGHNA and CDR2 is YSLEER in the germline V gene. It was with 60 Vbeta and 13 Jbeta primers that the PCR ran. The method was immunoSEQ multiplex PCR; TCRdb's version includes in-frame clones alone and lacks a portion of them. Among around 150,000 clones, 70% to 80% were seen once, and the ten largest hold roughly 1.3%. The V gene is TRBV4-3, the J gene TRBJ1-6; perhaps TRBD1 as D (6 bases). The sample consisted of PBMCs. The TCR originated in a woman aged 50 to 60 in good health and CMV-seronegative. CDR3 protein: CASSPKQGPNSPLHF. Written as DNA, the CDR3 is TGCGCCAGCAGCCCAAAACAGGGCCCGAATTCACCCCTCCACTTT.